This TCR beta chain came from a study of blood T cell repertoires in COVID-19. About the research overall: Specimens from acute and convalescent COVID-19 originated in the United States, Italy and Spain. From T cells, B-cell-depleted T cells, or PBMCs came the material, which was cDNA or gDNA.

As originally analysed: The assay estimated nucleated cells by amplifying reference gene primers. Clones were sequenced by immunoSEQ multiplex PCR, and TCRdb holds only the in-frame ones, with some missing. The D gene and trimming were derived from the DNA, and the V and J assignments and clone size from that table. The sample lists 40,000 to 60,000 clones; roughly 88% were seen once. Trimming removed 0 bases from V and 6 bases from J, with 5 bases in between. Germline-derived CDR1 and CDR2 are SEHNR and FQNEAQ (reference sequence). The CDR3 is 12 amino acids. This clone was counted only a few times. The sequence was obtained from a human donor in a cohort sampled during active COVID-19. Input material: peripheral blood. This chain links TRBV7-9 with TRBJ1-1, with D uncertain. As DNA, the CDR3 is TGTGCCAGCAGCTTAGCGAGGTCTGAAGCTTTCTTT. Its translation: CASSLARSEAFF.